This TCR beta chain was retrieved from a study of post-analysis software for immune sequencing data. Overall study context: Disease trajectories encompassed relapsing-remitting, secondary progressive and progressive-relapsing multiple sclerosis. Study findings and constraints: A significant reduction in normalized Chao1 diversity was observed in multiple sclerosis patients versus controls. With F measure, samples from one preparation batch clustered together strongly. Controls had lower frequencies than patients of 4 or 5 TRBV segments, which included TRBV5-6, TRBV5-1 and TRBV20-1.

The TCR beta cDNA libraries contained unique molecular identifiers. Out of roughly 0.95 to 10 million T cells, about 510,000 cDNA molecules were generated. TCRdb reprocessed the PCR reads with MiXCR, giving one entry per CDR3 protein. The sample carries roughly 600,000 distinct CDR3 sequences, roughly 45% recorded once. With respect to this clonotype: The antigen remains undetermined.

This CDR3 has 14 amino acids. Trimming pared 8 bases from V and 0 bases from J, leaving 11 bases between. The germline gives CDR1 SGHAT, CDR2 FQDESV (reference sequence). The sample was blood. This TCR came from a girl aged 5-17 years with multiple sclerosis. V usage is TRBV11-1 and J usage is TRBJ2-1, with D possibly being TRBD2 (6 bases). CDR3 sequence (DNA): TGTGCCAGCGCCCCAGCGGGCTCCTACAATGAGCAGTTCTTC. Encoded protein: CASAPAGSYNEQFF.